These T cell receptor beta chains were read from a single sample in a study of vaccination and CD4 T cells after COVID-19. For these TCRs, the target antigens are not known. Each CDR3 protein gets one entry after TCRdb re-called the PCR reads with MiXCR. The sample lists 9,500 to 15,000 distinct CDR3 sequences, under 40% occurring once. The sample comprised cultured CD4+ T cells from blood. The source is a human donor with COVID-19. Each CDR3 is given with its conserved first and last residue. Each record gives: clone size, V gene, J gene, CDR3 length, D gene, CDR3 protein, CDR3 DNA. D genes are given only for firm matches. The size field is filled for only some rows; it gives once, few, many or a size class.

-,TRBV6-5,TRBJ1-1,14,-,CASSYGGLNTEAFF,TGTGCCAGCAGTTACGGGGGGCTGAACACTGAAGCTTTCTTT
few,TRBV5-1,TRBJ1-2,14,-,CASSSLQGGYGYTF,TGCGCCAGCAGCTCCCTACAGGGTGGCTATGGCTACACCTTC
-,TRBV2,TRBJ2-7,16,-,CASSVNRAESLRGQYF,TGTGCCAGCAGTGTCAATCGGGCAGAGTCTCTACGAGGGCAGTACTTC
few,TRBV2,TRBJ1-2,14,-,CASRGTGTAYGYTF,TGTGCCAGCAGGGGAACCGGGACCGCGTATGGCTACACCTTC
-,TRBV6-4,TRBJ1-6,16,TRBD1,CASSEHGQGNNSPLHF,TGTGCCAGCAGTGAACATGGACAGGGGAACAATTCACCCCTCCACTTT
few,TRBV7-2,TRBJ1-2,13,TRBD1,CASSDWTGSGYTF,TGTGCCAGCAGCGACTGGACAGGGAGTGGCTACACCTTC
-,TRBV12-3/TRBV12-4,TRBJ1-4,15,-,CASSPLGVGSEKLFF,TGTGCCAGCAGCCCGTTGGGGGTAGGGAGTGAAAAACTGTTTTTT
-,TRBV28,TRBJ1-3,17,TRBD1,CASSTTLGQSSGNTIYF,TGTGCCAGCAGTACAACCCTGGGACAGAGCTCTGGAAACACCATATATTTT
-,TRBV20-1,TRBJ2-1,12,-,CSASTGKNEQFF,TGCAGTGCTAGTACAGGGAAGAATGAGCAGTTCTTC
few,TRBV11-2,TRBJ2-7,14,-,CASSLVGSSYEQYF,TGTGCCAGCAGCTTAGTAGGGTCATCCTACGAGCAGTACTTC
few,TRBV7-9,TRBJ2-5,15,TRBD1,CASRLTGTGEETQYF,TGTGCCAGCAGGTTGACCGGGACAGGGGAAGAGACCCAGTACTTC
-,TRBV9,TRBJ1-1,14,-,CASSVGGSMTEAFF,TGTGCCAGCAGCGTAGGGGGGAGTATGACTGAAGCTTTCTTT
few,TRBV27,TRBJ2-3,12,-,CASSQRADTQYF,TGTGCCAGCAGCCAAAGAGCAGATACGCAGTATTTT
-,TRBV11-2,TRBJ1-1,16,-,CASSSPTFSLNTEAFF,TGTGCCAGCAGCTCCCCGACATTTTCTTTGAACACTGAAGCTTTCTTT
few,TRBV27,TRBJ1-1,14,-,CASSPPVGATEAFF,TGTGCCAGCAGTCCGCCAGTTGGGGCCACTGAAGCTTTCTTT
few,TRBV6-1,TRBJ2-7,9,-,CASSYEQYF,TGTGCCAGTTCCTACGAGCAGTACTTC
few,TRBV7-2,TRBJ2-7,17,-,CASSFAPLNRPTYEQYF,TGTGCCAGCAGCTTCGCCCCGCTAAACAGGCCTACCTACGAGCAGTACTTC
-,TRBV10-1,TRBJ2-3,12,-,CASIQTSDTQYF,TGCGCCAGCATCCAGACGTCAGATACGCAGTATTTT
-,TRBV6-4,TRBJ1-5,14,-,CASSEGPGAQPQHF,TGTGCCAGCAGTGAGGGTCCAGGGGCTCAGCCCCAGCATTTT
-,TRBV29-1,TRBJ1-4,11,-,CSVEDYEKLFF,TGCAGCGTTGAGGATTATGAAAAACTGTTTTTT
medium-sized,TRBV6-4,TRBJ1-5,15,-,CASSEGGVSNQPQHF,TGTGCCAGCAGTGAAGGTGGAGTTAGCAATCAGCCCCAGCATTTT
-,TRBV2,TRBJ2-7,12,-,CASTRGGYEQYF,TGTGCCAGCACTAGGGGGGGATACGAGCAGTACTTC
-,TRBV7-2,TRBJ1-3,15,TRBD1,CASSLDRTSGNTIYF,TGTGCCAGCAGCTTGGACAGGACCTCTGGAAACACCATATATTTT
-,TRBV5-8,TRBJ2-5,13,TRBD2,CASRGGAIETQYF,TGTGCCAGCCGCGGGGGGGCGATTGAGACCCAGTACTTC
-,TRBV18,TRBJ1-5,15,TRBD1,CASSPGQGHNQPQHF,TGTGCCAGCTCACCGGGACAGGGCCACAATCAGCCCCAGCATTTT
-,TRBV20-1,TRBJ1-1,11,-,CSASFELEAFF,TGCAGTGCTAGTTTTGAACTTGAAGCTTTCTTT
large,TRBV5-4,TRBJ1-1,15,TRBD1,CASRDGDRDNTEAFF,TGTGCCAGCAGGGATGGGGACAGAGACAACACTGAAGCTTTCTTT
-,TRBV25-1,TRBJ2-2,14,TRBD1,CASSLTGYVGELFF,TGTGCCAGCAGCCTGACAGGGTATGTCGGGGAGCTGTTTTTT
few,TRBV2,TRBJ2-7,13,-,CASSNRIPYEQYF,TGTGCCAGCAGTAATAGAATACCCTACGAGCAGTACTTC
-,TRBV7-2,TRBJ2-3,14,-,CASSLDQGIDTQYF,TGTGCCAGCAGCTTAGACCAGGGAATAGATACGCAGTATTTT
-,TRBV5-4,TRBJ2-5,15,TRBD2,CASSLVSSGAETQYF,TGTGCCAGCAGCTTGGTGTCTAGCGGGGCGGAGACCCAGTACTTC
few,TRBV21-1,TRBJ1-6,15,-,CASSTYRGPNSPLHF,TGTGCCAGCAGCACCTACAGGGGGCCTAATTCACCCCTCCACTTT
-,TRBV5-4,TRBJ2-2,16,TRBD2,CASSYPRAGGAGELFF,TGTGCCAGCAGCTACCCTAGGGCGGGGGGTGCCGGGGAGCTGTTTTTT
-,TRBV20-1,TRBJ2-3,12,-,CSALSTADTQYF,TGCAGTGCTCTTTCGACTGCAGATACGCAGTATTTT
-,TRBV5-1,TRBJ1-3,16,-,CASSRLGGTSGNTIYF,TGCGCCAGCAGCCGCTTAGGGGGGACTTCTGGAAACACCATATATTTT
few,TRBV19,TRBJ2-2,14,-,CASSGSANTGELFF,TGTGCCAGTAGTGGGAGCGCGAACACCGGGGAGCTGTTTTTT
-,TRBV2,TRBJ1-5,13,-,CASSEEAAQPQHF,TGTGCCAGCAGTGAAGAGGCGGCCCAGCCCCAGCATTTT
-,TRBV12-5,TRBJ1-1,12,-,CASGLLGTEAFF,TGTGCTAGTGGTTTGTTGGGGACTGAAGCTTTCTTT
-,TRBV7-8,TRBJ2-2,16,TRBD1,CASSRQGDWDTGELFF,TGTGCCAGCAGCCGACAGGGGGATTGGGACACCGGGGAGCTGTTTTTT
-,TRBV5-6,TRBJ2-7,15,-,CASSLALYEGIEQYF,TGTGCCAGCAGCTTAGCCCTTTATGAAGGAATCGAGCAGTACTTC
few,TRBV27,TRBJ1-1,14,-,CASSSKRGNTEAFF,TGTGCCAGCAGTTCGAAAAGGGGGAACACTGAAGCTTTCTTT
-,TRBV28,TRBJ2-3,15,-,CASRKTVGGTDTQYF,TGTGCCAGCAGGAAAACGGTAGGGGGCACAGATACGCAGTATTTT
few,TRBV7-9,TRBJ1-2,13,-,CASSHPPTVGYTF,TGTGCCAGCAGCCACCCACCGACGGTAGGCTACACCTTC
-,TRBV27,TRBJ1-2,15,TRBD1,CASSYFRQGGYGYTF,TGTGCCAGCAGTTACTTCCGACAGGGTGGCTATGGCTACACCTTC
-,TRBV5-1,TRBJ2-5,15,TRBD2,CASSPLAGGPETQYF,TGCGCCAGCAGCCCTCTAGCGGGGGGGCCTGAGACCCAGTACTTC
-,TRBV25-1,TRBJ1-6,15,-,CAIFRGTHDNSPLHF,TGTGCCATTTTCAGGGGAACCCATGATAATTCACCCCTCCACTTT
-,TRBV6-1,TRBJ1-6,11,-,CASSVSSPLHF,TGTGCCAGCAGTGTCAGTTCACCCCTCCACTTT
few,TRBV10-1,TRBJ2-1,18,-,CASSEGANRFSSYNEQFF,TGCGCCAGCAGTGAGGGGGCTAACAGGTTTTCCTCCTACAATGAGCAGTTCTTC
few,TRBV20-1,TRBJ2-4,16,TRBD2,CSARDDGGATKNIQYF,TGCAGTGCTAGAGATGACGGGGGGGCCACCAAAAACATTCAGTACTTC
few,TRBV5-6,TRBJ1-5,15,TRBD1,CASSWGQYSNQPQHF,TGTGCCAGCAGCTGGGGACAGTATAGCAATCAGCCCCAGCATTTT
few,TRBV7-2,TRBJ2-7,15,-,CASSLGGSVVYEQYF,TGTGCCAGCAGCTTAGGGGGGTCGGTCGTCTACGAGCAGTACTTC
few,TRBV6-1,TRBJ1-5,13,TRBD1,CASRSTGDQPQHF,TGTGCCAGCAGGAGCACAGGGGACCAGCCCCAGCATTTT
few,TRBV14,TRBJ1-1,15,TRBD1,CASSPAGQDFTEAFF,TGTGCCAGCAGCCCCGCCGGACAGGATTTCACTGAAGCTTTCTTT
-,TRBV4-1,TRBJ1-2,12,-,CASSSGYYGYTF,TGCGCCAGCAGCTCGGGCTACTATGGCTACACCTTC
few,TRBV6-1,TRBJ2-7,14,-,CASKQGAGSYEQYF,TGTGCCAGCAAACAGGGTGCAGGTTCCTACGAGCAGTACTTC
-,TRBV7-6,TRBJ1-3,18,-,CASSSDGAGTSSGNAIYF,TGTGCCAGCAGCTCAGACGGCGCTGGGACCAGCTCCGGAAACGCCATATATTTT
few,TRBV27,TRBJ1-3,15,-,CASSSTGFSGNTIYF,TGTGCCAGCAGTTCCACAGGGTTCTCTGGAAACACCATATATTTT
-,TRBV7-8,TRBJ2-2,15,-,CASSLGQTNTGELFF,TGTGCCAGCAGCTTAGGGCAGACGAACACCGGGGAGCTGTTTTTT
few,TRBV20-1,TRBJ2-3,15,TRBD2,CSAPTLAGLTDTQYF,TGCAGCGCCCCCACCCTAGCGGGCCTCACAGATACGCAGTATTTT
medium-sized,TRBV7-9,TRBJ2-7,14,-,CASSPGFLRHEQYF,TGTGCCAGCAGCCCAGGGTTCCTGAGGCACGAGCAGTACTTC